This T cell receptor beta chain appears in the sequencing data of a study of the immune and genomic landscape of osteosarcoma (dated by TCRdb to the early 2020s). Regarding the research as a whole: The overall cohort comprised roughly 50 pediatric and adult patients with high-grade osteosarcoma, with a median age at diagnosis of approximately 27 years (range about 5-90). Poor-risk disease was overrepresented in the cohort, as 73% of patients had an unfavorable pathologic response to standard therapy and around 67% were deceased. In the overall cohort, about three fifths of patients were male, and roughly 79% had localized disease at diagnosis. To define immunogenic potential, the study profiled osteosarcoma specimens using whole genome, RNA and T-cell receptor sequencing along with immunohistochemistry and reverse phase protein arrays. The osteosarcoma immunogenomic landscape was characterized by integrating TCR sequencing results with transcriptome, protein array and immunostaining data. The goal of the study was to explain why immune checkpoint inhibitors show limited clinical activity in osteosarcoma. A couple of samples from the same tumor site were contributed by each of a few patients. The paper's findings and limits, for the study overall: TCR productive clonality was higher in the immune-hot C3 cluster than the cold C1 cluster but still low overall. Along with the frozen tumor specimens, matched blood was collected from just a couple of patients. Overall, productive TCR clonality was low, with an average of 0.09 and a maximum of 0.3, which suggests limited T-cell clonal expansion. Because osteosarcoma is rare and all possible samples were collected, sample size was not determined by any statistical method. In five cases, the repertoire was dominated by a single hyperexpanded clone, and fewer than 100 T-cell clonotypes were detected in all five cases. Clonality benchmarks came from external normal skin and healthy peripheral blood data rather than matched normal tissue.

TCR beta chain CDR3 regions were immunosequenced using the ImmunoSEQ Assay (Adaptive Biotechnologies). Concerning the study's data processing: TCRB rearrangements, read counts, read proportions and gene usage were exported through the ImmunoSEQ Analyzer platform. T-cell clonality was calculated from productive rearrangements as 1 minus Pielou's evenness. In the clonal space homeostasis analysis, clonotypes were grouped as rare, small, medium, large or hyperexpanded (0.01 to 1 of the repertoire). TCR productive clonality was compared across immune clusters C1, C2 and C3 using the Wilcoxon rank sum test. TCRdb stores this immuneACCESS table with in-frame sequences only. Part of the clones is absent; in the studies checked, under half of the shortfall reflects unresolved V genes, and no reason is known for the rest. That table gives V, J and clone size, and the DNA gave D and trimming. The sample profile shows 200 to 250 clones; 80% of them were found once. Of the sample, around 12% is held by the ten largest clones.

The CDR3 goes from the cysteine to the phenylalanine over 15 residues. Kept here is only the CDR3 DNA, which spans 45 bases and is read in frame from base 1. The junction shows trimming of 4 bases on V and 5 bases on J, and the gene matches do not reach 10 bases of it. CDR1 and CDR2, per the germline V gene, are SGHVS and FQNEAQ. The tumors sampled were post-treatment primary, local recurrence and metastasis specimens taken from patients with a poor prognosis. The metastasis specimens consisted of frozen osteosarcoma lung metastases that had been resected. In regard to this clone: Its antigen is unknown. Within one base of it there is no much larger clone, and no base qualities were kept.

The receptor was isolated from a girl between 5 and 17 years old with osteosarcoma. The age is the age at diagnosis. Specimen: metastatic tumor tissue from the scapula. Read against the paper, the sample's cell subset or site label means: lung metastasis of osteosarcoma. Rearrangement joined TRBV7-8 to TRBJ2-7, with 8 bases in between that match TRBD1. The DNA reads TGTGCCAGCAGCTGGGCTAGACAGGGGAATCACGAGCAGTACTTC. It codes for CASSWARQGNHEQYF. Where the CDR3 stops, the reference TRBV7-8 and TRBJ2-7 genes take over; the full variable domain is GAGVSQSPRYKVAKRGQDVALRCDPISGHVSLFWYQQALGQGPEFLTYFQNEAQLDKSGLPSDRFFAERPEGSVSTLKIQRTQQEDSAVYLCASSWARQGNHEQYFGPGTRLTVT.